The rows below give T cell receptor beta chains drawn from one sample of a study of T cell changes during pregnancy in multiple sclerosis. Profiling relied on immunoSEQ multiplex PCR, and the TCRdb table lists in-frame clones only, not all of them. The sample carries 40,000 to 55,000 clones, approximately 92% recorded once. This specimen consisted of CD8+ T cells from peripheral blood mononuclear cells, obtained after pregnancy. These receptors were obtained from a female donor with multiple sclerosis, enrolled in a pregnancy study. The CDR3 runs from the conserved cysteine through the conserved F or W. Fields, in order: J gene, V gene, clone size, D gene, CDR3 protein, CDR3 DNA. D genes are given only for firm matches. Size values are once, few and many counts, or a class for expanded clones, and some rows have none.

J: TRBJ1-6; V: TRBV7-9; size: .; D: .; CDR3: CASSSSNSPLHF; DNA: TGTGCCAGCAGCTCTTCGAATTCACCCCTCCACTTT
J: TRBJ2-3; V: TRBV6-1; size: .; D: .; CDR3: CASSEDWGHGGTDTQYF; DNA: TGTGCCAGCAGTGAAGATTGGGGGCACGGCGGCACAGATACGCAGTATTTT
J: TRBJ2-5; V: TRBV5-1; size: .; D: TRBD1; CDR3: CASSGGQTIQETQYF; DNA: TGCGCCAGCAGCGGGGGACAGACAATACAAGAGACCCAGTACTTC
J: TRBJ1-1; V: TRBV19; size: .; D: TRBD1; CDR3: CASSNRGPNTEAFF; DNA: TGTGCCAGTAGCAACAGGGGGCCGAACACTGAAGCTTTCTTT
J: TRBJ1-5; V: TRBV11-2; size: .; D: .; CDR3: CASSLDGNQPQHF; DNA: TGTGCCAGCAGCTTAGACGGCAATCAGCCCCAGCATTTT
J: TRBJ1-2; V: TRBV27; size: .; D: TRBD1; CDR3: CASSLSGTAGYGYTF; DNA: TGTGCCAGCAGTTTATCCGGGACAGCCGGGTATGGCTACACCTTC
J: TRBJ2-2; V: TRBV4-3; size: .; D: TRBD2; CDR3: CASSQELAGVNTGELFF; DNA: TGCGCCAGCAGCCAAGAACTAGCGGGGGTAAACACCGGGGAGCTGTTTTTT
J: TRBJ1-4; V: TRBV2; size: .; D: TRBD1; CDR3: CASSQGQGVGEKLFF; DNA: TGTGCCAGCAGCCAAGGACAGGGGGTTGGAGAAAAACTGTTTTTT
J: TRBJ2-3; V: TRBV27; size: .; D: TRBD2; CDR3: CASRSGTSGYSSTDTQYF; DNA: TGTGCCAGCAGAAGCGGGACTAGCGGGTATTCTAGCACAGATACGCAGTATTTT
J: TRBJ1-2; V: TRBV7-2; size: .; D: .; CDR3: CASSPGTLYGYTF; DNA: TGTGCCAGCAGCCCTGGCACCCTCTATGGCTACACCTTC
J: TRBJ1-3; V: TRBV4-3; size: .; D: .; CDR3: CASSQFRVSSGNTIYF; DNA: TGCGCCAGCAGCCAATTCAGGGTGAGCTCTGGAAACACCATATATTTT
J: TRBJ2-1; V: TRBV7-6; size: once; D: TRBD2; CDR3: CASSLVGGRSSYNEQFF; DNA: TGTGCCAGCAGCTTAGTCGGCGGGAGGAGCTCCTACAATGAGCAGTTCTTC
J: TRBJ2-1; V: TRBV2; size: .; D: TRBD2; CDR3: CASSRTSGYNEQFF; DNA: TGTGCCAGCAGTCGGACTAGCGGGTACAATGAGCAGTTCTTC
J: TRBJ2-7; V: TRBV6-5; size: .; D: .; CDR3: CASSYGGGPYEQYF; DNA: TGTGCCAGCAGTTACGGGGGGGGGCCCTACGAGCAGTACTTC
J: TRBJ2-2; V: TRBV19; size: .; D: .; CDR3: CASSIGYYRGELFF; DNA: TGTGCCAGTAGTATTGGTTACTACCGCGGGGAGCTGTTTTTT
J: TRBJ1-2; V: TRBV7-3; size: .; D: TRBD1; CDR3: CASSLGTGNYGYTF; DNA: TGTGCCAGCAGCCTTGGGACAGGAAACTATGGCTACACCTTC
J: TRBJ2-2; V: TRBV5-4; size: .; D: .; CDR3: CASSFLGGMGTGELFF; DNA: TGTGCCAGCAGCTTCCTGGGGGGTATGGGTACCGGGGAGCTGTTTTTT
J: TRBJ2-1; V: TRBV7-9; size: .; D: TRBD1; CDR3: CASSFGQGAVDEQFF; DNA: TGTGCCAGCAGCTTCGGACAGGGGGCTGTGGATGAGCAGTTCTTC
J: TRBJ1-5; V: TRBV4-1; size: .; D: .; CDR3: CASSLKVQGGSGNQPQHF; DNA: TGCGCCAGCAGCCTCAAAGTACAGGGAGGGAGTGGTAATCAGCCCCAGCATTTT
J: TRBJ2-1; V: TRBV7-3; size: .; D: TRBD2; CDR3: CASSQGLAGGYNEQFF; DNA: TGTGCCAGCAGCCAGGGACTAGCGGGGGGGTACAATGAGCAGTTCTTC
J: TRBJ2-1; V: TRBV2; size: .; D: .; CDR3: CATVGRSSYNEQFF; DNA: TGTGCCACCGTAGGAAGGAGCTCCTACAATGAGCAGTTCTTC
J: TRBJ2-1; V: TRBV7-2; size: .; D: .; CDR3: CASSLAAYNEQFF; DNA: TGTGCCAGCAGCTTAGCCGCCTACAATGAGCAGTTCTTC
J: TRBJ1-1; V: TRBV23-1; size: .; D: .; CDR3: CASSQLYAGAIGTEAFF; DNA: TGCGCCAGCAGTCAATTGTACGCAGGGGCAATCGGGACTGAAGCTTTCTTT